Each of the 23 T cell receptor beta chains below was sequenced from the same sample in a study of blood T cell repertoires in COVID-19. TCRdb's table, derived via immunoSEQ multiplex PCR, lists solely in-frame clones and lacks some. The repertoire has approximately 240,000 clones, around 82% of them found once; the top ten carry nearly 5%. Sequencing was done on a sample of peripheral blood. The source is a woman of 80 years or more with active or convalescent COVID-19.

To note about this clone: At one end, the junction sequence differs from germline, possibly due to a read error. The V call is TRBV13, the J call TRBJ1-2; D call uncertain. The CDR3 consists of 14 residues. From germline, CDR1 is PRHDT and CDR2 FYEKMQ (reference sequence). The DNA for the CDR3 is TGTGCCAGCAGCCTAGGTTTGGCCCGGGGAGGCTACACCTTC. It yields the protein CASSLGLARGGYTF.

This clone was seen only once. This chain uses TRBV27 with TRBJ1-2; D perhaps matches TRBD1 (5 bases). CDR3 length equals 16 residues. V lost 0 bases, J lost 8 bases, and 19 bases lay in between. Germline loops: CDR1 MNHEY, CDR2 SMNVEV (reference sequence). The CDR3 region has the DNA TGTGCCAGCAGTTTATCAGGGGAGGGGACGGGGAAAGGCTACACCTTC. Translated: CASSLSGEGTGKGYTF.

The chain joins TRBV11-2 to TRBJ1-1; weak D call: TRBD1 (6 bases). The germline gives CDR1 SGHAT, CDR2 FQNNGV. V lost 0 bases, J lost 10 bases, and 12 bases lay in between. The CDR3 length is 13 residues. This CDR3 is CASSLDIQGTAFF. CDR3 bases: TGTGCCAGCAGCTTAGATATCCAGGGGACAGCTTTCTTT.

The chain joins TRBV18 to TRBJ2-7; tentative D call: TRBD2 (5 bases). The CDR3 loop spans 16 amino acids. Germline V gene sequence: CDR1 KGHSH, CDR2 LQKENI. V was trimmed by 3 bases and J by 4 bases, leaving 19 bases between them. This chain's CDR3 is CASSPVSSSRFYEQYF. CDR3 bases: TGTGCCAGCTCACCGGTCTCTAGCTCACGTTTTTACGAGCAGTACTTC. Looking up the rest from reference TRBV18 and TRBJ2-7 gives the full variable domain: NAGVMQNPRHLVRRRGQEARLRCSPMKGHSHVYWYRQLPEEGLKFMVYLQKENIIDESGMPKERFSAEFPKEGPSILRIQQVVRGDSAAYFCASSPVSSSRFYEQYFGPGTRLTVT.

The V call is TRBV6-2 or TRBV6-3, the J call TRBJ1-5; tentatively, D is TRBD1 (6 bases). The CDR3 has 17 amino acids. Germline assignment: CDR1 MNHEY and CDR2 SVGEGT. V was pared by 4 bases and J by 7 bases, with 23 bases between. The CDR3 region is CASSSRTAWIGMQPQHF. The CDR3 nucleotides are TGTGCCAGCAGTTCTCGGACAGCCTGGATTGGTATGCAGCCCCAGCATTTT.

V and J are TRBV2 and TRBJ1-4; D is uncertain. The CDR3 spans 12 residues. V was pared by 8 bases and J by 7 bases, with 11 bases between. CDR1 and CDR2 from the germline V gene are SNHLY and FYNNEI. CDR3 amino acids: CASAAGGEKLFF. The CDR3 coding sequence is TGTGCCAGCGCCGCAGGAGGTGAAAAACTGTTTTTT.

The rearrangement joins TRBV5-1 to TRBJ1-6; 11 positions match TRBD1. The ends lost 5 bases at V and 10 bases at J; junction bases unmatched: 8. The germline V gene has CDR1 SGHRS and CDR2 YFSETQ. CDR3 length: 15 residues. The CDR3 protein is CASRDRTGGVSPLHF. The DNA for the CDR3 is TGCGCCAGCAGGGATCGGACAGGGGGCGTCTCACCCCTCCACTTT.

This chain joins TRBV12-5 and TRBJ1-1; 8 bases align to TRBD1. The CDR3 length is 14 residues. Trimming took 5 bases from V and 5 from J; bases not matched to a gene: 7. Germline loops: CDR1 LGHNT, CDR2 FRNRAP. CDR3 nucleotides: TGTGCTAGTGGTACCGACAGGGGAGAAACTGAAGCTTTCTTT. It specifies CASGTDRGETEAFF.

This clone is a singleton in its sample. The V gene is TRBV27, the J gene TRBJ2-4; TRBD1 aligns across 9 bases. Germline V gene lookup returns CDR1 MNHEY and CDR2 SMNVEV (reference sequence). The J segment lost 7 bases and the V segment lost 0 bases, leaving 10 bases of the junction unmatched. The CDR3 has 17 residues. The DNA of the CDR3 is TGTGCCAGCAGTTTATCCCTAACAGGGGGCACGGGGAACATTCAGTACTTC. Protein sequence: CASSLSLTGGTGNIQYF.

This clone has more than one count but fewer than ten. The chain combines TRBV29-1 with TRBJ2-5; 8 positions agree with TRBD2. CDR1 is SQVTM, CDR2 ANQGSEA, per germline. The CDR3 loop spans 12 amino acids. J lost 5 bases, V lost 6 bases, and 5 bases had no gene match. The CDR3, as DNA: TGCAGCGTGGCCCAGCGGGGGGAGACCCAGTACTTC. Amino acid sequence: CSVAQRGETQYF.

The rearrangement links TRBV5-4 to TRBJ1-2; 8 bases line up with TRBD1. J gave up 0 bases and V 3 bases, and 7 bases lay outside the gene matches. The CDR3 sequence is 16 residues long. Germline CDR1 and CDR2: SGHNT and YYREEE (reference sequence). CDR3: CASSSAGGTSNYGYTF. CDR3 DNA: TGTGCCAGCAGCTCTGCAGGGGGCACTTCTAACTATGGCTACACCTTC.

The CDR3 DNA sequence: TGTGCCAGCTCACCAGCGGGGGCGTCTGCCACCGGGGAGCTGTTTTTT. It encodes CASSPAGASATGELFF. The chain carries TRBV18 and TRBJ2-2, with D possibly being TRBD2 (7 bases). The germline gives CDR1 KGHSH, CDR2 LQKENI. The CDR3 runs 16 residues. Trimming took 2 bases from V and 4 from J, leaving 14 bases between them. The full variable domain, in which reference TRBV18 and TRBJ2-2 provide the parts outside the CDR3, is NAGVMQNPRHLVRRRGQEARLRCSPMKGHSHVYWYRQLPEEGLKFMVYLQKENIIDESGMPKERFSAEFPKEGPSILRIQQVVRGDSAAYFCASSPAGASATGELFFGEGSRLTVL.

The chain couples TRBV5-1 to TRBJ2-3, with TRBD1 as a possible D gene (5 bases). The CDR3 is 17 amino acids. Deletions cut 0 bases from V and 0 bases from J, with 14 bases between. Looked up from germline, CDR1 is SGHRS and CDR2 is YFSETQ. The CDR3 coding sequence is TGCGCCAGCAGCTTGGGAGTTGTGGGGCAGAGCACAGATACGCAGTATTTT. It yields the protein CASSLGVVGQSTDTQYF.

The rearrangement uses TRBV9 and TRBJ2-5; a possible D gene is TRBD2 (6 bases). V shed 1 base and J shed 5 bases, with 15 bases lying between them. Germline-derived CDR1 and CDR2 are SGDLS and YYNGEE. This CDR3 comprises 15 residues. The CDR3 sequence is CASSVPRRGEETQYF. The CDR3 coding sequence is TGTGCCAGCAGCGTACCCCGACGCGGGGAGGAGACCCAGTACTTC. Full variable domain (remainder filled in from reference TRBV9 and TRBJ2-5): DSGVTQTPKHLITATGQRVTLRCSPRSGDLSVYWYQQSLDQGLQFLIQYYNGEERAKGNILERFSAQQFPDLHSELNLSSLELGDSALYFCASSVPRRGEETQYFGPGTRLLVL.

The rearrangement uses TRBV7-2 and TRBJ1-1; D unclear. V was trimmed by 5 bases and J by 12 bases, leaving 16 bases between them. CDR1 is SGHTA and CDR2 is FQGNSA in the germline V gene. CDR3 size: 12 residues. Written as DNA, the CDR3 is TGTGCCAGCAGCCTCACGTACGGGTGGACTTTCTTT. Residues: CASSLTYGWTFF.

The rearrangement uses TRBV6-6 and TRBJ2-5; D gene ambiguous. The CDR3 is 16 amino acids. V lost 5 bases, J lost 1 base, and 17 bases lay in between. CDR1 is MNHNY, CDR2 SVGAGI, per germline (reference sequence). CDR3 sequence (DNA): TGTGCCAGCAGTACCCCCAGGCGAGCAGCCCAAGAGACCCAGTACTTC. The encoded protein is CASSTPRRAAQETQYF.

On this clone: This specimen includes other DNA sequences encoding the same CDR3. The gene calls are TRBV5-6 and TRBJ1-2; D perhaps matches TRBD1 (6 bases). V lost 2 bases, J lost 6 bases, and 11 bases lay in between. This CDR3 contains 13 residues. Looked up from germline, CDR1 is SGHDT and CDR2 is YYEEEE. The CDR3 coding sequence is TGTGCCAGCAGCTTCACAGGGAGCCATGGCTACACCTTC. It translates to CASSFTGSHGYTF.

The chain is built from TRBV18 and TRBJ2-7, with 11 bases matching TRBD2. J lost 2 bases, V lost 6 bases, and 12 bases had no gene match. CDR1 and CDR2 from the germline V gene are KGHSH and LQKENI. CDR3 size: 17 residues. The CDR3 loop reads CASSPFYASGGPYEQYF. CDR3 bases: TGTGCCAGCTCGCCCTTCTACGCTAGCGGGGGGCCCTACGAGCAGTACTTC. Full variable domain (missing parts from reference TRBV18 and TRBJ2-7): NAGVMQNPRHLVRRRGQEARLRCSPMKGHSHVYWYRQLPEEGLKFMVYLQKENIIDESGMPKERFSAEFPKEGPSILRIQQVVRGDSAAYFCASSPFYASGGPYEQYFGPGTRLTVT.

V and J are TRBV5-4 and TRBJ1-5; no firm D call. Trimming took 0 bases from V and 1 from J, leaving 5 bases between them. This CDR3 comprises 14 residues. Germline V gives CDR1 SGHNT, CDR2 YYREEE (reference sequence). CDR3 region: CASSLGRSNQPQHF. Written as DNA, the CDR3 is TGTGCCAGCAGCTTGGGGCGGAGCAATCAGCCCCAGCATTTT.

The rearrangement uses TRBV24-1 and TRBJ2-3; no clear D. The CDR3 consists of 12 residues. Germline lookup yields CDR1 KGHDR and CDR2 SFDVKD. Deletions cut 2 bases from V and 6 bases from J, with 5 bases between. CDR3 protein: CATSDWSDTQYF. In DNA form, the CDR3 reads TGTGCCACCAGTGATTGGAGCGATACGCAGTATTTT.

The chain couples TRBV5-6 to TRBJ1-1; D possibly corresponds to TRBD1 (6 bases). This CDR3 has 16 amino acids. V lost 0 bases and J 11 bases, leaving 23 bases between the germline ends. The germline V gene has CDR1 SGHDT and CDR2 YYEEEE. The CDR3, as DNA: TGTGCCAGCAGCTTGGGACCCCAAACAGGGACGGTTCGGGCTTTCTTT. Translation: CASSLGPQTGTVRAFF.

J is TRBJ2-1 and V is TRBV11-2; TRBD2 matches 8 bases. CDR3 length equals 16 residues. Germline loops: CDR1 SGHAT, CDR2 FQNNGV. J was trimmed by 8 bases and V by 2 bases; bases with no gene match: 11. CDR3 region: CASSLRFRGGVYEQFF. The CDR3 DNA sequence: TGTGCCAGCAGCTTAAGGTTCCGGGGGGGCGTATATGAGCAGTTCTTC.

This chain uses TRBV29-1 with TRBJ2-7; 7 bases align to TRBD1. Germline lookup yields CDR1 SQVTM and CDR2 ANQGSEA. The CDR3 is 15 amino acids. V lost 0 bases and J lost 3; bases outside the gene matches: 8. The CDR3 nucleotides are TGCAGCGTTGAAGACCCCCAACAGGGGTTCTACGAGCAGTACTTC. Translation gives CSVEDPQQGFYEQYF.